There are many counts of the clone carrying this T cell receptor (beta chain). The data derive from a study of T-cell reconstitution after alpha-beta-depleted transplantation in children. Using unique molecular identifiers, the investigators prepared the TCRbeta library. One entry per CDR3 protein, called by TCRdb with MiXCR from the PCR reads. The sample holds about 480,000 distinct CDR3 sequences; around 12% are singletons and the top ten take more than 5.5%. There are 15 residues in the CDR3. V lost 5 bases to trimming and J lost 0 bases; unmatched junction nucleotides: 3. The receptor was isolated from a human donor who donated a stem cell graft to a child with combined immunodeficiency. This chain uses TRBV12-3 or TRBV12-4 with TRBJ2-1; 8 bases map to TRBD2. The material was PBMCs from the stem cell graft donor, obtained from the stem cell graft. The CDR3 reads CASSAGGGSYNEQFF. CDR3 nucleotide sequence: TGTGCCAGCAGTGCCGGGGGGGGCTCCTACAATGAGCAGTTCTTC.